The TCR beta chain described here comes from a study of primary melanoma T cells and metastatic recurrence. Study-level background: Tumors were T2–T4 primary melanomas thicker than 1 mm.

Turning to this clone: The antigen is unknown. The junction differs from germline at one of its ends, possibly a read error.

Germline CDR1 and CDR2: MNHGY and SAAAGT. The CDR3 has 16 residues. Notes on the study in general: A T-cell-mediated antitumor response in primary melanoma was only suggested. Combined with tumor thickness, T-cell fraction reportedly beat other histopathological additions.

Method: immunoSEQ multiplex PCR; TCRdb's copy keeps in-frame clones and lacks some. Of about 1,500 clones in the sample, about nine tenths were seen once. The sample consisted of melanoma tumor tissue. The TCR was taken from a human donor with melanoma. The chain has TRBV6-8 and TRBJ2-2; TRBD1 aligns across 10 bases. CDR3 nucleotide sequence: TGTGTCAGCAGTTCGGGGGGACAGGGGTCCACCGGGGAGCTGTTTTTT. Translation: CVSSSGGQGSTGELFF.